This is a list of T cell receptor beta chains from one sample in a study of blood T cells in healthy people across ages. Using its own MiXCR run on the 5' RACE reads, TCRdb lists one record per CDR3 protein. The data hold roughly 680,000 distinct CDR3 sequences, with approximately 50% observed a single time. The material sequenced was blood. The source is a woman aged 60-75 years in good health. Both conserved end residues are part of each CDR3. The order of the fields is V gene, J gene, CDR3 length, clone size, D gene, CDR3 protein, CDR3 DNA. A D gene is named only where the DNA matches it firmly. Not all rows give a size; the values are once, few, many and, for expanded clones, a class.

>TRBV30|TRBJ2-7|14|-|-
CAWSGTLTSYEQYF
TGTGCCTGGAGTGGGACGTTAACCTCCTACGAGCAGTACTTC
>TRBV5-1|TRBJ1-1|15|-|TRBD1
CASSSLRQGDTEAFF
TGCGCCAGCAGCTCCCTCAGACAGGGCGACACTGAAGCTTTCTTT
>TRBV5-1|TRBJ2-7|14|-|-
CASSARQETYEQYF
TGCGCCAGCAGCGCCCGACAGGAGACCTACGAGCAGTACTTC
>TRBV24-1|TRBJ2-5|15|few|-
CATSDRGLSQETQYF
TGTGCCACCAGTGATCGCGGACTATCCCAAGAGACCCAGTACTTC
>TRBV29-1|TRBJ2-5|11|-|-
CAGGGQETQYF
TGCGCCGGAGGGGGCCAAGAGACCCAGTACTTC
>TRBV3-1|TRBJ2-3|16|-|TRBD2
CASSQDSRGDTDTQYF
TGTGCCAGCAGCCAAGATTCGCGGGGGGACACAGATACGCAGTATTTT
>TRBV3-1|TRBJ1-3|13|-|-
CASSQEAGNTIYF
TGTGCCAGCAGCCAAGAAGCGGGAAACACCATATATTTT
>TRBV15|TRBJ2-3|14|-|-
CATSRGYTADTQYF
TGTGCCACCAGCAGAGGGTATACAGCAGATACGCAGTATTTT
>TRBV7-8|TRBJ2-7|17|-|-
CASSLRGRALGSYEQYF
TGTGCCAGCAGCTTAAGGGGGAGGGCCCTCGGGTCGTACGAGCAGTACTTC
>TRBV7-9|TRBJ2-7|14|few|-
CASSLAGSHYEQYF
TGTGCCAGCAGCTTGGCGGGCTCCCACTACGAGCAGTACTTC
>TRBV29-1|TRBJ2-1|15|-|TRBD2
CSVTGLVAQYNEQFF
TGCAGCGTTACCGGACTAGTCGCCCAATACAATGAGCAGTTCTTC
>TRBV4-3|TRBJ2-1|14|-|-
CASSQEEGGMAQFF
TGCGCCAGCAGCCAAGAAGAGGGCGGGATGGCGCAGTTCTTC
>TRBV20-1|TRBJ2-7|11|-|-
CSARVRHEQYF
TGCAGTGCTAGGGTTCGACACGAGCAGTACTTC
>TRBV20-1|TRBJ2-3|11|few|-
CSARGSDTQYF
TGCAGTGCTAGAGGCTCAGATACGCAGTATTTT
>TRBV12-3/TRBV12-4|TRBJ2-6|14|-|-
CASRQNSGASVLTF
TGTGCCAGCAGGCAGAACTCTGGGGCCAGCGTCCTGACTTTC
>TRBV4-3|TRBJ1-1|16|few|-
CASSQDPGAQNTEAFF
TGCGCCAGCAGCCAAGATCCGGGGGCGCAAAACACTGAAGCTTTCTTT
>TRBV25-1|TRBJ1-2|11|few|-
CASSEWGEYTF
TGTGCCAGCAGTGAATGGGGAGAGTACACCTTC
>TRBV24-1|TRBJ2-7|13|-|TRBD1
CATRDRDSYEQYF
TGTGCCACAAGGGACAGGGACTCCTACGAGCAGTACTTC
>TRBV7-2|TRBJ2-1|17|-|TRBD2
CASSLTSGRYQSNEQFF
TGTGCCAGCAGCTTAACTAGCGGCCGATACCAGTCCAATGAGCAGTTCTTC
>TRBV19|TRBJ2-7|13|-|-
CASSQDRFDEQYF
TGTGCCAGTAGCCAAGACAGGTTTGACGAGCAGTACTTC
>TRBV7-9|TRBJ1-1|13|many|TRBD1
CASSSQGSTEAFF
TGTGCCAGCAGCTCACAGGGGTCCACTGAAGCTTTCTTT
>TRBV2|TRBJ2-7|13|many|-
CASSEQVTYEQYF
TGTGCCAGCAGTGAACAGGTCACCTACGAGCAGTACTTC
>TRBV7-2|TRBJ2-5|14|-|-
CASSTRTSAETQYF
TGTGCCAGCAGCACGAGGACTTCTGCAGAGACCCAGTACTTC
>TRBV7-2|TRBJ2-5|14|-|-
CASSFGLPRETQYF
TGTGCCAGCAGCTTCGGACTGCCACGGGAGACCCAGTACTTC
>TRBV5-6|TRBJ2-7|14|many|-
CASSFEDQSYEQYF
TGTGCCAGCAGCTTCGAGGACCAAAGCTACGAGCAGTACTTC
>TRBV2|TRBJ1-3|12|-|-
CASSDWGNTIYF
TGTGCCAGCAGTGATTGGGGAAACACCATATATTTT
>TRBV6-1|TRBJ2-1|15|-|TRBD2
CASRTSWSSYNEQFF
TGTGCCAGCAGGACTAGCTGGAGCTCCTACAATGAGCAGTTCTTC
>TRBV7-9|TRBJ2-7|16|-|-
CASSSVVVTPLNEQYF
TGTGCCAGCAGCTCGGTAGTTGTGACACCTCTTAACGAGCAGTACTTC
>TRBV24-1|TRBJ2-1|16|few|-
CATSSPSAPLFNEQFF
TGTGCCACCAGTAGTCCTAGCGCGCCCCTATTCAATGAGCAGTTCTTC